This entry describes one T cell receptor (beta chain). The clone's antigen remains unknown. It has no much larger one-base neighbor in the sample; base qualities were not kept. Library method: the immunoSEQ multiplex PCR assay. To provide template for TCR sequencing, every sample had RNA extracted and reverse transcribed into cDNA. SuperScript III was used for first-strand cDNA synthesis, primed with a 2:1 mix of oligo-dT and random hexamers. A synthetic immune receptor repertoire was used to measure amplification bias, and any remaining bias was corrected computationally. In the paper's pipeline: Raw reads were preprocessed to remove errors, and CDR3 was defined according to IMGT conventions as the region from the conserved cysteine to phenylalanine. Clonality was calculated as 1 minus Shannon entropy normalized by log2 of the number of productive unique TCRs. Whether each scalp clone was CD4 or CD8 was inferred by checking scalp TCRbeta sequences against the CD4 and CD8 repertoires from sorted blood. The table comes from immuneACCESS by way of TCRdb, which keeps in-frame sequences with V and J called. Part of the clones is missing from these tables; in studies checked, under half for an unresolved V gene and the rest for unknown reasons. V, J and clone size are those of that table, while D and trimming were read from the DNA. The sample table lists about 120,000 clones, 50% to 55% of them with a count of one. Around 0.44% of the sample belongs to the ten largest clones.

The time point label on this specimen signifies: approximately 4 weeks on oral tofacitinib. The treatment or condition tag for this specimen amounts to: oral pan-JAK inhibitor, 5-10 mg twice daily. Lesional scalp punch biopsies and peripheral blood were obtained from alopecia areata patients. PBMCs were isolated by density centrifugation and stained for CD3, CD4 and CD8, after which CD4+ and CD8+ T cells were sorted on a FACSAria. This record comes from a study of CD8+ T cells in alopecia areata (dated by TCRdb to 2017 to 2018). Notes on the research overall: Treated patients were enrolled in an open-label pilot trial of oral tofacitinib, 5 to 10 mg twice daily, for moderate-to-severe alopecia areata. Scalp clonality was compared among normal scalp (n=4), patchy alopecia areata scalp (n=8), and alopecia totalis/universalis scalp (n=8). Patients stayed on tofacitinib for 6 to 18 months and then had 6 months of follow-up off drug so that delayed response and recurrence could be assessed. TCRbeta CDR3 regions were amplified by immunoSEQ multiplex PCR using 35 Vbeta forward and 13 Jbeta reverse primers. High-throughput TCRbeta sequencing was used to examine T cell clonal expansion in alopecia areata in both the C3H/HeJ mouse model and human patients. RNA came from the PAXgene miRNA kit for fixed scalp, the miRNeasy kit for PBMCs, and the RNeasy kit for mouse skin. For the treated patients, the SALT score, which quantifies what percentage of scalp surface area is affected, served as the measure of disease severity. Biopsies were taken from tofacitinib-treated patients at baseline and at 4 and 24 weeks of treatment, and a later scalp biopsy was taken in several of the tofacitinib-treated patients. On the human side, TCRbeta sequencing was run on scalp tissue and on sorted CD4+ and CD8+ peripheral blood T cells from healthy controls and from alopecia areata patients with either patchy or totalis/universalis disease. On the study overall, not on this receptor specifically: During tofacitinib treatment, many expanded lesional clones stuck around in both scalp and blood, and this persistence may partly explain why relapse happens after treatment is stopped. Shared TCR sequences between patients were less evident than in mice, which may be partly attributable to HLA diversity in the patient population. Scalp TCR repertoire analysis is complicated because resident alphabeta T cells in normal human skin are also sequenced, whereas mouse skin is dominated by gammadelta T cells. Because the treated cohort was small and had only one nonresponder, larger studies are needed to examine links between baseline CD8+ expansion and response. Tofacitinib significantly lowered scalp clonality and the number of expanded CD8+ clones among the top 100 scalp clones. Compared with normal scalp, lesional scalp had higher clonality and more expanded CD8+ clones, particularly in alopecia totalis/universalis, a pattern that suggests antigenic drive.

The sample consisted of CD4+ T cells sorted from blood, taken at week 4, from a patient treated with tofacitinib. The TCR comes from a human donor with alopecia areata.

The CDR3 corresponds to CSVGGLGTGPNEKLFF. The DNA reads TGCAGCGTTGGGGGCCTCGGGACAGGCCCTAATGAAAAACTGTTTTTT. The receptor chain draws on TRBV29-1 and TRBJ1-4, and TRBD1 aligns with 8 junction nucleotides. V is trimmed back by 4 bases and J by 3 bases, and the junction contains 10 bases that no gene match accounts for. The CDR3 runs 16 residues from the cysteine to the phenylalanine. This entry keeps only the CDR3 DNA: 48 bases, framed from base 1. The germline V gene yields SQVTM for CDR1 and ANQGSEA for CDR2.